This T cell receptor beta chain was recovered during a study of control samples from healthy donors and cancer patients. Measured with immunoSEQ multiplex PCR; TCRdb has only the in-frame clones, and not every one. The sample lists 60,000 or so clones, roughly 90% occurring once. The source material was blood. The sequence was obtained from a man aged 45-65 years in good health.

The CDR3 region has the DNA TGCGCCAGCAGGACAGGGGTGATCCACAACACCGGGGAGCTGTTTTTT. The encoded protein is CASRTGVIHNTGELFF. The chain couples TRBV5-1 to TRBJ2-2; 8 nucleotides line up with TRBD1. CDR1 is SGHRS, CDR2 YFSETQ, per germline. The CDR3 runs to 16 residues. V lost 5 bases and J lost 2; bases outside the gene matches: 8.